The entry below describes one T cell receptor (beta chain). The V and J ends lost 0 bases and 2 bases, in that order; junction bases with no gene match: 5. The CDR3 has 17 amino acids. Germline V gene lookup returns CDR1 LNHNV and CDR2 YYDKDF (reference sequence). The data are from a study of blood T cell repertoires in COVID-19. Study background: Acute-phase and convalescent COVID-19 samples originated in the United States, Italy and Spain. PBMCs, B-cell-depleted T cells, or T cells were the source of the cDNA or gDNA that made up the material.

Original handling: For nucleated cells, counts were estimated from reference gene primer amplification. Repertoires were generated with immunoSEQ multiplex PCR, while TCRdb's copy carries only in-frame clones and drops some. D and trimming come from the DNA, and the V and J calls and clone size come from that table. The table has hundreds of thousands of clones, roughly 84% seen once. The chain couples TRBV15 to TRBJ2-3; 10 positions agree with TRBD1. This sequence was found in a woman aged 40-49 years with active or convalescent COVID-19. Sequencing used peripheral blood. CDR3 loop: CATSRDGRQGATDTQYF. The CDR3 DNA sequence: TGTGCCACCAGCAGAGATGGTAGACAGGGGGCCACAGATACGCAGTATTTT.